This T cell receptor (beta chain) emerged from a study of blood T cell repertoires in COVID-19. Across the whole study: Both acute and convalescent COVID-19 samples were obtained from the United States, Italy and Spain. From T cells, B-cell-depleted T cells, or PBMCs came the material, which was cDNA or gDNA.

The ends were cut back, 0 bases at V and 5 bases at J, with 13 bases in the middle. The CDR3 contains 15 residues. Germline lookup yields CDR1 KGHSH and CDR2 LQKENI. This clone was seen once. The table came from immunoSEQ multiplex PCR; TCRdb's copy has only in-frame clones and leaves some out. The top ten hold around 8% of the sample, which has tens of thousands of clones, 84% seen once. The gene calls are TRBV18 and TRBJ1-2; D might be TRBD1 (5 bases). This receptor was identified in a human donor in a cohort sampled during active COVID-19. Sequencing used peripheral blood. In DNA form, the CDR3 reads TGTGCCAGCTCACCACCTCTCACAGGAATATATGGCTACACCTTC. This gives the protein CASSPPLTGIYGYTF.